This T cell receptor beta chain was obtained from a study of blood T cells in healthy people across ages. This clonotype was observed a handful of times. This CDR3 spans 12 amino acids. Germline assignment: CDR1 DFQATT and CDR2 SNEGSKA (reference sequence). The germline V and J ends were trimmed by 1 base and 7 bases, with 7 bases remaining between them. Alongside a J-beta primer mix, a sample-barcoded 5' primer served in a second PCR lasting roughly 7 to 12 cycles. One entry per CDR3 protein, called by TCRdb with MiXCR from the 5' RACE reads. The sample has around 1,000,000 distinct CDR3 sequences, approximately 25% seen once; the top ten hold approximately 0.7%. These data also formed part of another study, on T cells of mothers and their children. This second study says: A second PCR was performed with the M1S primer. This primer added sample barcodes and 2-4 random nucleotides. Reads recorded for TCR beta CDR3 numbered over 10 million per mother and around 3 million per child. The overlap seen between related mothers and children slightly exceeded that of unrelated pairs, though not significantly.

The chain employs TRBV20-1 and TRBJ2-2, with D unresolved. The origin of this receptor is a girl aged 2 to 9 in good health. Sequenced material: blood. CDR3 DNA: TGCAGTGCTAGAGGCTTTGGCGGGGAGCTGTTTTTT. Protein: CSARGFGGELFF.